This TCR beta chain was obtained from a study of T cells in Graves' hyperthyroidism and ophthalmopathy. Study-wide results and limits: Most clonotypes that expanded in the thyroid above 0.001 also showed up in blood.

This clonotype was seen at least ten times. Its antigen is not known. The PBMCs were taken from less than 11 ml of fresh peripheral blood. What was amplified from RNA transcripts were TCR beta CDR3 regions. A set of HTBI primers served as the primers for a first-round RT-PCR of the TCR CDR3. TCRdb reprocessed the multiplex PCR reads via MiXCR and lists one record per CDR3 protein. This sample has more than 300,000 distinct CDR3 sequences, with around 14% found just once. The sequenced sample was blood. This sequence was found in a woman between 18 and 29 years old with Graves' hyperthyroidism.

As DNA, the CDR3 is TGTGCCAGCAGAAGAGGGGCCAACGTCCTGACTTTC. Protein: CASRRGANVLTF. The chain couples TRBV12-3 or TRBV12-4 to TRBJ2-6; no reliable D call. The ends were cut back, 6 bases at V and 4 bases at J, with 4 bases in the middle. CDR3 size: 12 residues.